Below are 7 T cell receptor beta chains sequenced from a single sample in a study of identical twins. TCRdb recomputed calls from the 5' RACE reads with MiXCR, one row per CDR3 protein. The table lists 500,000 to 550,000 distinct CDR3 sequences, 20% to 25% of them singletons. In addition, the sample was reused for a study of yellow fever vaccine responses in identical twins.

Material for sequencing was CD4+ T cells sorted from blood. These receptors originate from a woman under 30 in good health.

This chain uses TRBV9 with TRBJ2-7; D gene unclear. Trimming took off 1 base at V and 5 bases at J, with 10 bases between the two ends. The CDR3 extends over 13 amino acids. Germline-derived CDR1 and CDR2 are SGDLS and YYNGEE. The CDR3 is CASSVSPLNEQYF. The CDR3, as DNA: TGTGCCAGCAGCGTATCCCCCCTAAACGAGCAGTACTTC.

The V gene is TRBV5-4, the J gene TRBJ2-1, with D possibly TRBD1 on 5 matching bases. Trimming cost V 6 bases and J 9 bases, with 19 bases left between them. This CDR3 contains 14 residues. CDR1 SGHNT and CDR2 YYREEE come from the germline V gene (reference sequence). The CDR3 DNA sequence: TGTGCCAGCACCGAGGACAAACGAGTCGGTGAGCAGTTCTTC. This gives the protein CASTEDKRVGEQFF.

The rearrangement links TRBV6-5 to TRBJ2-7; 7 nucleotides agree with TRBD1. The CDR3 consists of 12 residues. Germline values: CDR1 MNHEY, CDR2 SVGAGI. V lost 9 bases, J lost 6 bases, and 8 bases stayed unmatched. The CDR3 region has the DNA TGTGCCAGTCAGGGGGTTAGGGGCGAGCAGTACTTC. It translates to CASQGVRGEQYF.

The rearrangement links TRBV7-9 to TRBJ1-1; the D gene is possibly TRBD1 (5 bases). CDR1 and CDR2 from the germline V gene are SEHNR and FQNEAQ (reference sequence). This CDR3 has 13 amino acids. Trimming stripped 4 bases from V and 5 bases from J, with 11 bases between. This CDR3 is CASSWGGGTEAFF. The CDR3 DNA sequence: TGTGCCAGCAGCTGGGGGGGAGGAACTGAAGCTTTCTTT.

This clonotype was seen a few times. The chain couples TRBV29-1 to TRBJ2-5; TRBD2 aligns across 12 bases. The length of the CDR3 is 17 residues. V lost 5 bases to trimming and J lost 1 base; unmatched junction nucleotides: 11. Germline V gene data show CDR1 as SQVTM and CDR2 as ANQGSEA. The CDR3 DNA is TGCAGCGTTCTTCTCGGACTAGCGGGGACCACCCAAGAGACCCAGTACTTC. Residues: CSVLLGLAGTTQETQYF.

This clonotype was seen only a few times. This rearrangement joins TRBV2 to TRBJ2-1; D is perhaps TRBD1 (6 bases). The V and J ends lost 7 bases and 4 bases respectively, with 11 bases between them. Germline loops: CDR1 SNHLY, CDR2 FYNNEI. The CDR3 has 13 amino acids. The CDR3 DNA follows: TGTGCCAGCAATCCCAGGGGTTACAATGAGCAGTTCTTC. Residues: CASNPRGYNEQFF.

This clonotype came up once. The rearrangement uses TRBV28 and TRBJ1-2, with 7 bases identical to TRBD1. The CDR3 runs 14 residues. Looked up from germline, CDR1 is MDHEN and CDR2 is SYDVKM. V shed 4 bases and J 4 bases; nucleotides not matched to a gene: 6. The CDR3 sequence is CASSWGTAFYGYTF. CDR3 bases: TGTGCCAGCAGTTGGGGGACAGCTTTCTATGGCTACACCTTC.